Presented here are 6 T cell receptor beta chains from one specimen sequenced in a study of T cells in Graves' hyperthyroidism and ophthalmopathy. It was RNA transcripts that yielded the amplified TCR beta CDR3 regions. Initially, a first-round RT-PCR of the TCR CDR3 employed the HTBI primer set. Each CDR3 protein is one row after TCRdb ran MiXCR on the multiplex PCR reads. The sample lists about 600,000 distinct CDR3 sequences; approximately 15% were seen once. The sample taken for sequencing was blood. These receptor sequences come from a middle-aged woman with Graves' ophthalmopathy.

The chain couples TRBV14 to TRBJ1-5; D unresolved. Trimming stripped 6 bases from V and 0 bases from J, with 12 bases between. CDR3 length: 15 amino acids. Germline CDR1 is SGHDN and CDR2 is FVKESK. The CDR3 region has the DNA TGTGCCAGCAGGGCAACATTACTTAGCAATCAGCCCCAGCATTTT. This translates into CASRATLLSNQPQHF.

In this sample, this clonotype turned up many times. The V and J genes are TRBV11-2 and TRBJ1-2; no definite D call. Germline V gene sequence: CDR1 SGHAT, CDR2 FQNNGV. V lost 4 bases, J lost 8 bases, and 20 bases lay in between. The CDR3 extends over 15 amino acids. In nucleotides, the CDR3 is TGTGCCAGCAGCTCAATGGGGTTCTCGGCAGGCGGCTACACCTTC. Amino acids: CASSSMGFSAGGYTF.

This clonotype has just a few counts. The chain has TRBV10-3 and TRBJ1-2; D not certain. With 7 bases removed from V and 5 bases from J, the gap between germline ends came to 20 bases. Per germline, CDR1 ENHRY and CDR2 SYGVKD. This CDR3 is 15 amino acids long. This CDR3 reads CAIKPGSGSSYGYTF. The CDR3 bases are TGTGCCATCAAACCAGGCTCAGGCAGCAGTTATGGCTACACCTTC.

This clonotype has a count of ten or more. CDR3 region: CASSFSPLNNEQFF. Here the CDR3 DNA reads TGTGCCAGCAGCTTTAGCCCGCTTAACAATGAGCAGTTCTTC. The chain joins TRBV7-3 to TRBJ2-1; D gene ambiguous. Germline-derived CDR1 and CDR2 are SGHTA and FQGTGA. CDR3 length equals 14 residues. The ends were cut back, 3 bases at V and 5 bases at J, with 11 bases in the middle.

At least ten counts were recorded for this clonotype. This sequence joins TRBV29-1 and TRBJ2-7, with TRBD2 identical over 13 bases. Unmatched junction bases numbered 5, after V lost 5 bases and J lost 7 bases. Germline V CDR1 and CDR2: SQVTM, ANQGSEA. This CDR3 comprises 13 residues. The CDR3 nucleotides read TGCAGCGTTACTAGCGGGAGGGCCGATGAGCAGTACTTC. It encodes CSVTSGRADEQYF.

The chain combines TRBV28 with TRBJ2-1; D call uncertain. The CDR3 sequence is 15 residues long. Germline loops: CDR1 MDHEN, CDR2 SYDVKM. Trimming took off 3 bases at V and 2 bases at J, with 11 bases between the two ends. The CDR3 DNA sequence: TGTGCCAGCAGTTTTGCGAGACTGGCCTACAATGAGCAGTTCTTC. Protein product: CASSFARLAYNEQFF.